The rows below give T cell receptor beta chains drawn from one sample of a study of blood T cells in healthy people across ages. Using its own MiXCR run on the 5' RACE reads, TCRdb lists one record per CDR3 protein. This table holds 600,000 to 850,000 distinct CDR3 sequences, 20% to 25% found once. These same data were also listed under a study on T cells of mothers and their children.

Sequencing was performed on blood. Source of these receptors: a boy aged 5-17 years in good health. The CDR3 runs from the conserved cysteine through the conserved F or W. A D gene is named only where the DNA matches it firmly. Expanded clones get a size class; other rows say once, few or many, or leave the size out.

J gene: TRBJ1-2; V gene: TRBV27; clone size: few; D gene: .; CDR3 protein: CASRLRNTGVQGSYGYTF; CDR3 DNA: TGTGCCAGCAGGTTACGAAACACAGGTGTGCAGGGATCCTATGGCTACACCTTC
J gene: TRBJ2-2; V gene: TRBV29-1; clone size: few; D gene: .; CDR3 protein: CSVDGQSNTGELFF; CDR3 DNA: TGCAGCGTTGATGGTCAGTCGAACACCGGGGAGCTGTTTTTT
J gene: TRBJ2-7; V gene: TRBV20-1; clone size: .; D gene: TRBD2; CDR3 protein: CSARVGLAGGYEQYF; CDR3 DNA: TGCAGTGCTAGAGTAGGACTAGCGGGGGGATACGAGCAGTACTTC
J gene: TRBJ1-2; V gene: TRBV20-1; clone size: .; D gene: .; CDR3 protein: CSARSQGAGGYTF; CDR3 DNA: TGCAGTGCTAGAAGTCAGGGAGCTGGGGGCTACACCTTC
J gene: TRBJ1-5; V gene: TRBV27; clone size: few; D gene: .; CDR3 protein: CASSFTGNQPQHF; CDR3 DNA: TGTGCCAGCAGTTTCACAGGCAATCAGCCCCAGCATTTT
J gene: TRBJ1-4; V gene: TRBV6-5; clone size: .; D gene: .; CDR3 protein: CASSLGRGFGKLFF; CDR3 DNA: TGTGCCAGCAGCTTGGGTAGGGGATTTGGAAAACTGTTTTTT
J gene: TRBJ2-3; V gene: TRBV11-2; clone size: .; D gene: TRBD2; CDR3 protein: CASSSKRPLAGAGPYADTQYF; CDR3 DNA: TGTGCCAGCAGCTCAAAGAGGCCGCTAGCGGGAGCTGGTCCTTACGCAGATACGCAGTATTTT
J gene: TRBJ2-7; V gene: TRBV6-2/TRBV6-3; clone size: .; D gene: TRBD2; CDR3 protein: CASSSGLEYYEQYF; CDR3 DNA: TGTGCCAGCAGCTCGGGACTAGAGTACTACGAGCAGTACTTC
J gene: TRBJ1-1; V gene: TRBV20-1; clone size: few; D gene: TRBD1; CDR3 protein: CSAKTGGNTEAFF; CDR3 DNA: TGCAGTGCCAAGACAGGGGGAAACACTGAAGCTTTCTTT
J gene: TRBJ2-1; V gene: TRBV7-9; clone size: .; D gene: TRBD1; CDR3 protein: CASLRQGDYNEQFF; CDR3 DNA: TGTGCCAGCCTGAGGCAGGGGGATTACAATGAGCAGTTCTTC
J gene: TRBJ2-1; V gene: TRBV24-1; clone size: few; D gene: .; CDR3 protein: CATSDSGLANEQFF; CDR3 DNA: TGTGCCACCAGTGATTCGGGCCTAGCGAATGAGCAGTTCTTC
J gene: TRBJ2-1; V gene: TRBV6-2/TRBV6-3; clone size: few; D gene: TRBD2; CDR3 protein: CASSTINSGGILNEQFF; CDR3 DNA: TGTGCCAGCAGTACGATTAATAGCGGGGGAATCCTCAATGAGCAGTTCTTC
J gene: TRBJ2-7; V gene: TRBV27; clone size: .; D gene: .; CDR3 protein: CASSGDLKLHEQYF; CDR3 DNA: TGTGCCAGCAGTGGCGACCTTAAACTTCACGAGCAGTACTTC
J gene: TRBJ1-1; V gene: TRBV2; clone size: .; D gene: .; CDR3 protein: CASSELQGPNTEAFF; CDR3 DNA: TGTGCCAGCAGTGAACTTCAGGGGCCGAACACTGAAGCTTTCTTT
J gene: TRBJ2-3; V gene: TRBV6-2/TRBV6-3; clone size: .; D gene: .; CDR3 protein: CASRRDTVSTDTQYF; CDR3 DNA: TGTGCCAGCAGAAGGGACACCGTGAGCACAGATACGCAGTATTTT
J gene: TRBJ2-3; V gene: TRBV10-3; clone size: .; D gene: .; CDR3 protein: CAISESRDVADTQYF; CDR3 DNA: TGTGCCATCAGTGAGTCACGGGACGTCGCAGATACGCAGTATTTT
J gene: TRBJ2-7; V gene: TRBV4-1; clone size: .; D gene: .; CDR3 protein: CASSQDARSSYEQYF; CDR3 DNA: TGCGCCAGCAGCCAAGACGCCAGGAGCTCCTACGAGCAGTACTTC
J gene: TRBJ2-4; V gene: TRBV6-2/TRBV6-3; clone size: .; D gene: .; CDR3 protein: CASSYSILGTIQYF; CDR3 DNA: TGTGCCAGCAGTTACTCCATACTAGGGACCATTCAGTACTTC
J gene: TRBJ2-1; V gene: TRBV12-3/TRBV12-4; clone size: .; D gene: .; CDR3 protein: CASSFGISAYNEQFF; CDR3 DNA: TGTGCCAGCAGTTTCGGGATTTCAGCCTACAATGAGCAGTTCTTC
J gene: TRBJ1-1; V gene: TRBV25-1; clone size: few; D gene: .; CDR3 protein: CASSEGWGRSTEAFF; CDR3 DNA: TGTGCCAGCAGTGAAGGTTGGGGGCGAAGTACTGAAGCTTTCTTT
J gene: TRBJ2-1; V gene: TRBV28; clone size: few; D gene: TRBD2; CDR3 protein: CASSFAGGPSGEQFF; CDR3 DNA: TGTGCCAGCAGTTTCGCGGGAGGGCCCTCGGGTGAGCAGTTCTTC
J gene: TRBJ2-3; V gene: TRBV7-6; clone size: few; D gene: TRBD2; CDR3 protein: CASSPPGGGSRGSTDTQYF; CDR3 DNA: TGTGCCAGCAGCCCACCGGGTGGCGGGAGTCGGGGGAGCACAGATACGCAGTATTTT
J gene: TRBJ2-2; V gene: TRBV18; clone size: few; D gene: .; CDR3 protein: CASSPSSPSGGELFF; CDR3 DNA: TGTGCCAGCTCACCAAGCTCGCCGAGTGGCGGGGAGCTGTTTTTT